This T cell receptor beta chain was retrieved from a study of cytomegalovirus exposure and HLA in healthy donors. 60 Vbeta and 13 Jbeta primers were used in PCR. Only in-frame clones appear in the TCRdb table, and some are missing; sequencing was by immunoSEQ multiplex PCR. There are some 98,000 clones in the sample; roughly three quarters occur only once, and 7.7% lies in the top ten. The sample holds one count of this clone. V shed 6 bases, J shed 3 bases, and the junction held 8 bases outside the gene matches. CDR3 length: 15 amino acids. Germline V gene lookup returns CDR1 MDHEN and CDR2 SYDVKM. The origin of this receptor is a female donor in good health and CMV-seronegative. This sequence joins TRBV28 and TRBJ1-5, with 7 bases lining up with TRBD1. Material for sequencing was PBMCs. CDR3 amino acids: CASSHSTGNNQPQHF. The CDR3 DNA is TGTGCCAGCAGCCACTCGACAGGGAACAATCAGCCCCAGCATTTT.